This TCR beta chain was documented in a study of cytomegalovirus exposure and HLA in healthy donors. Study-wide results and limits: Compared with the approximately 680-donor mean, an Asian-associated ancestry cluster reportedly had fewer N-insertions, according to a later analysis. Later analysis identified around 15,000 TCR beta sequences associated with HLA alleles, using a false discovery rate threshold of 0.05. Accurate HLA-A and HLA-B prediction from TCR beta sequences was reported for most subjects.

PCR involved 60 Vbeta and 13 Jbeta primers. Assay used: immunoSEQ multiplex PCR; TCRdb lists only in-frame clones, some missing. The table records about 160,000 clones, around 76% of them present only once. The sample holds a few counts of this clone. Its antigen is undetermined. Sequences were obtained from PBMCs. The origin of this receptor is a man in his forties in good health and CMV-seropositive.

This CDR3 reads CASSSGLHSGGGTGELFF. CDR3 DNA: TGCGCCAGCAGCTCTGGGCTTCATAGCGGGGGCGGCACCGGGGAGCTGTTTTTT. This rearrangement joins TRBV5-1 to TRBJ2-2, with 9 positions matching TRBD2. The germline V gene encodes CDR1 SGHRS and CDR2 YFSETQ. The CDR3 totals 18 residues. Losses at the gene ends were 3 bases for V and 4 bases for J; bases not matched to a gene: 13.